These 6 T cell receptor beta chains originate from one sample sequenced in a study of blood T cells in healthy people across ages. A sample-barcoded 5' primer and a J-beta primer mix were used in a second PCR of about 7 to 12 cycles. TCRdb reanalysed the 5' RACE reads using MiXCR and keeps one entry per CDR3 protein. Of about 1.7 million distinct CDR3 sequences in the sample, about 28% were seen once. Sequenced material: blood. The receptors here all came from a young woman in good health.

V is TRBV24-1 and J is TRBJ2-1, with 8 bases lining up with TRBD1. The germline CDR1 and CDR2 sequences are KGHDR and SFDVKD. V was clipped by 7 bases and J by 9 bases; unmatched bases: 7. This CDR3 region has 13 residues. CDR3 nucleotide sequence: TGTGCCACCAGCCCGACAGGGGCCACTGAGCAGTTCTTC. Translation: CATSPTGATEQFF.

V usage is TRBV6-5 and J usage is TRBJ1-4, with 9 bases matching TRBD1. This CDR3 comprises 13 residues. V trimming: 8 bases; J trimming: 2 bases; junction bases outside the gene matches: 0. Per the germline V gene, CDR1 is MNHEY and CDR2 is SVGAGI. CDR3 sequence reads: CASGTGTNEKLFF. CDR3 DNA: TGTGCCAGCGGGACAGGGACTAATGAAAAACTGTTTTTT.

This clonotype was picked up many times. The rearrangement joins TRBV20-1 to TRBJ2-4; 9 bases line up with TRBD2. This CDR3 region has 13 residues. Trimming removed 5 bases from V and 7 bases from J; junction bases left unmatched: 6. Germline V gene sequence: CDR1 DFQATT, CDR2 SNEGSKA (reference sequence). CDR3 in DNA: TGCAGTGCTCACCTTAGCGGGAGCAACATTCAGTACTTC. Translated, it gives CSAHLSGSNIQYF.

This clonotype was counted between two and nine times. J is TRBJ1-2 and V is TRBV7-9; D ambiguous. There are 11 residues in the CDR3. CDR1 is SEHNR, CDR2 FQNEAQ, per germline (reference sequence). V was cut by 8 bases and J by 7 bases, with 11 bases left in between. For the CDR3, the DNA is TGTGCCAGCGGGATCTCGACTGGCTACACCTTC. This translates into CASGISTGYTF.

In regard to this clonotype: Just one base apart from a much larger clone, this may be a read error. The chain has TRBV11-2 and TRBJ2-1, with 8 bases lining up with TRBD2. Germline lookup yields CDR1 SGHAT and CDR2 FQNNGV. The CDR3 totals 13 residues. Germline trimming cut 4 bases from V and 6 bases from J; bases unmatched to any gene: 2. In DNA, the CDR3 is TGTGCCAGCAGCTGGGGGACTAGCAATGAGCAGTTCTTC. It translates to CASSWGTSNEQFF.

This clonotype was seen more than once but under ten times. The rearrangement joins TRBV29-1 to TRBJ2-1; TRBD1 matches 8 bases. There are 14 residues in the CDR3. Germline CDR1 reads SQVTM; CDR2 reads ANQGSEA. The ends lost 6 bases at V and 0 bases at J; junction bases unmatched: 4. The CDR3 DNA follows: TGCAGCGTGAGGACAGGGAGCTCCTACAATGAGCAGTTCTTC. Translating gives CSVRTGSSYNEQFF.